This TCR beta chain was sequenced during a study of TIL therapy for anti-PD-1-resistant metastatic lung cancer. Study-wide context: Most patients had lung adenocarcinoma; a few tumors were EGFR-mutant, two ALK-rearranged; half smoked currently or formerly. Tumors carried a median approximately 1.6 non-synonymous mutations per megabase. Notes on the study in general: This highly selected cohort may not generalize to typical lung cancer patients.

Germline V gene lookup returns CDR1 SGHTA and CDR2 FQGNSA. J was trimmed by 1 base and V by 5 bases; bases with no gene match: 8. The CDR3 is 16 amino acids. With respect to this clone: Its antigen is undetermined.

The libraries were made with immunoSEQ v3. Repertoires were generated with immunoSEQ multiplex PCR, while TCRdb's copy carries only in-frame clones and drops some. Of more than 50,000 clones listed, over 75% are singletons. Described time point: pre-treatment sample, taken before nivolumab and TIL therapy. Patients were adults with stage 4 NSCLC. The sequencing used blood, collected at baseline. The receptor's source is a person between 30 and 80 years old with non-small cell lung cancer. The chain uses TRBV7-2 and TRBJ2-3, with 8 nucleotides matching TRBD1. CDR3 loop: CASSPTLGQGTDTQYF. In nucleotides, the CDR3 is TGTGCCAGCAGCCCAACCCTGGGACAGGGCACAGATACGCAGTATTTT.